This T cell receptor (beta chain) stems from a study of monozygotic twins with cystic fibrosis. Broader study findings: No link emerged between shared CDR3 counts and age, concordance or severity. The repertoire was suggested to be naive-dominated, clonality median around 0.0089.

Germline lookup yields CDR1 LGHNA and CDR2 YNFKEQ. The CDR3 length is 12 residues. Trimming stripped 2 bases from V and 7 bases from J, with 8 bases between. The sample holds one count of this clone. Antigen unknown. Here immunoSEQ multiplex PCR was the method, and the copy in TCRdb shows in-frame clones only, minus some. In the table there are 30,000 to 35,000 clones, over 60% of which are singletons. This clonotype originated in a girl aged 5-17 years with cystic fibrosis. Sequencing was carried out using blood. This chain uses TRBV4-2 with TRBJ1-1; D is possibly TRBD1 (5 bases). In nucleotides, the CDR3 is TGTGCCAGCAGCCAAACCGGGGGTGAAGCTTTCTTT. Its protein product is CASSQTGGEAFF.